These 17 T cell receptor beta chains were sequenced from one sample in a study of cytomegalovirus exposure and HLA in healthy donors. Profiling relied on immunoSEQ multiplex PCR, and the TCRdb table lists in-frame clones only, not all of them. Of fewer than 100,000 clones listed, approximately 90% are singletons. The sequencing sample was made of PBMCs. Every receptor here comes from a man between 25 and 39 years old in good health and CMV-seronegative.

Note on this clone: Different DNA sequences within this sample yield the same CDR3. The chain joins TRBV5-1 to TRBJ2-7; 12 bases agree with TRBD1. This CDR3 is 14 amino acids long. Germline CDR1 and CDR2: SGHRS and YFSETQ. Unmatched junction bases numbered 3, after V lost 3 bases and J lost 5 bases. The CDR3: CASSSGQGADEQYF. The CDR3 bases are TGCGCCAGCAGCTCGGGACAGGGGGCGGACGAGCAGTACTTC.

CDR3 bases: TGTGCCAGCAGTACGCCCCGCCGGCGCGGGGGCTACACCTTC. Translated, it gives CASSTPRRRGGYTF. The chain links TRBV6-5 to TRBJ1-2; D remains ambiguous. CDR3 length equals 14 residues. CDR1 is MNHEY, CDR2 SVGAGI, per germline. The germline V and J ends were trimmed by 5 bases and 8 bases, with 18 bases remaining between them.

This rearrangement joins TRBV7-9 to TRBJ2-3; no firm D call. Germline lookup yields CDR1 SEHNR and CDR2 FQNEAQ (reference sequence). The CDR3 sequence is 12 residues long. V lost 5 bases and J lost 1, with 4 bases in between. The CDR3 sequence: CASSIGTDTQYF. The CDR3 coding sequence is TGTGCCAGCAGCATCGGCACAGATACGCAGTATTTT.

The chain joins TRBV6-1 to TRBJ1-2; 9 nucleotides agree with TRBD1. CDR1 MNHNS and CDR2 SASEGT come from the germline V gene. V shed 4 bases, J shed 7 bases, and the junction held 4 bases outside the gene matches. The CDR3 is made up of 13 amino acids. CDR3 in DNA: TGTGCCAGCAGTGCTACAGGGGGCGGTGGCTACACCTTC. Its protein product is CASSATGGGGYTF.

J is TRBJ2-1 and V is TRBV5-1, with 7 bases fitting TRBD2. Germline assignment: CDR1 SGHRS and CDR2 YFSETQ. V gave up 4 bases and J gave up 2 bases; unmatched junction bases: 6. This CDR3 contains 15 residues. CDR3 region: CASSPTSFAYNEQFF. Written as DNA, the CDR3 is TGCGCCAGCAGCCCGACTAGCTTCGCCTACAATGAGCAGTTCTTC.

The genes are TRBV28 and TRBJ2-1; a weak D match, TRBD1 (6 bases). The CDR3 contains 14 residues. Germline CDR1 and CDR2: MDHEN and SYDVKM. V was clipped by 8 bases and J by 3 bases, with 14 bases between them. The CDR3 loop is CASGDINGYNEQFF. In DNA form, the CDR3 reads TGTGCCAGCGGGGACATTAATGGCTACAATGAGCAGTTCTTC.

This chain links TRBV6-5 with TRBJ1-3, with unresolved D. The V gene's germline CDR1 is MNHEY and CDR2 SVGAGI. V dropped 2 bases and J dropped 1 base, with 6 bases sitting between them. The CDR3 length is 14 residues. The CDR3 reads CASSYIRSGNTIYF. As DNA, the CDR3 is TGTGCCAGCAGTTACATCAGGTCTGGAAACACCATATATTTT.

V and J are TRBV29-1 and TRBJ2-3, with TRBD2 matching 8 bases. Unmatched junction bases numbered 14, after V lost 7 bases and J lost 5 bases. This CDR3 comprises 15 residues. CDR1 and CDR2 (germline): SQVTM, ANQGSEA. Here the CDR3 reads CSDNPHGRVKDTQYF. The CDR3 DNA is TGCAGCGACAACCCTCACGGGAGGGTTAAAGATACGCAGTATTTT.

This clone is a singleton in its sample. V gene TRBV10-3 combines with J gene TRBJ1-2; no firm D call. Trimming took 2 bases from V and 7 from J, leaving 11 bases between them. Per germline, CDR1 ENHRY and CDR2 SYGVKD. The CDR3 spans 13 residues. The CDR3 DNA sequence: TGTGCCATCAGTGAGAGTAGAGTTTTTGGCTACACCTTC. Protein sequence: CAISESRVFGYTF.

V is TRBV5-6 and J is TRBJ2-5; 8 bases line up with TRBD1. The length of the CDR3 is 14 residues. V lost 4 bases and J lost 4; bases outside the gene matches: 6. Germline V lookup: CDR1 SGHDT, CDR2 YYEEEE. CDR3: CASSPTGASETQYF. The CDR3 coding sequence is TGTGCCAGCAGCCCGACAGGGGCCTCAGAGACCCAGTACTTC.

This clone occurred once. The rearrangement joins TRBV27 to TRBJ1-3, with TRBD1 as a possible D gene (5 bases). Between the trimmed V and J ends, which lost 6 bases and 8 bases, there was a span of 14 bases. Germline V CDR1 and CDR2: MNHEY, SMNVEV (reference sequence). This CDR3 region has 13 residues. Here the CDR3 reads CASSPGWLDTIYF. The CDR3 DNA sequence: TGTGCCAGCAGCCCAGGGTGGTTGGACACCATATATTTT.

V is TRBV7-6 and J is TRBJ2-3, with 8 bases aligning to TRBD2. CDR1 is SGHVS and CDR2 is FNYEAQ in the germline V gene. The ends lost 4 bases at V and 5 bases at J; junction bases unmatched: 11. The CDR3 runs to 16 residues. In nucleotides, the CDR3 is TGTGCCAGCAGCTCCAGGGAGGCGGGAGGAATAGATACGCAGTATTTT. This codes for CASSSREAGGIDTQYF.

The chain uses TRBV27 and TRBJ1-4; a weak D match, TRBD1 (6 bases). Germline V lookup: CDR1 MNHEY, CDR2 SMNVEV (reference sequence). This CDR3 is 14 amino acids long. Trimming removed 3 bases from V and 5 bases from J, with 10 bases in between. The CDR3 loop reads CASSFRGRNEKLFF. CDR3 DNA sequence: TGTGCCAGCAGTTTCAGGGGTCGCAATGAAAAACTGTTTTTT.

This chain connects TRBV25-1 to TRBJ2-1; the D gene is possibly TRBD2 (7 bases). Trimming took off 10 bases at V and 9 bases at J, with 22 bases between the two ends. The CDR3 has 14 amino acids. Germline-derived CDR1 and CDR2 are MGHDK and SYGVNS. The CDR3: CATGKGGAFFEQFF. The CDR3 bases are TGTGCCACCGGAAAAGGGGGGGCCTTTTTTGAGCAGTTCTTC.

The chain recombines TRBV7-3 with TRBJ2-2, with no clear D. Trimming took 3 bases from V and 2 from J, leaving 10 bases between them. The CDR3 extends over 15 amino acids. Germline lookup yields CDR1 SGHTA and CDR2 FQGTGA. CDR3 nucleotide sequence: TGTGCCAGCAGCTTTAGAGGCACTAACACCGGGGAGCTGTTTTTT. It yields the protein CASSFRGTNTGELFF.

The rearrangement uses TRBV14 and TRBJ1-2; D not certain. Germline CDR1 SGHDN, CDR2 FVKESK. This CDR3 has 17 residues. Trimming stripped 1 base from V and 4 bases from J, with 19 bases between. CDR3 DNA: TGTGCCAGCAGCCAAGTGGGAGGCAGTACCTCTCCCTATGGCTACACCTTC. Protein product: CASSQVGGSTSPYGYTF.

This clone has just one count. This chain links TRBV9 with TRBJ2-5; D not certain. Germline loops: CDR1 SGDLS, CDR2 YYNGEE. The CDR3 is made up of 14 amino acids. V was pared by 0 bases and J by 5 bases, with 11 bases between. The CDR3 region has the DNA TGTGCCAGCAGCGTAGGTCAAGCGCAGGAGACCCAGTACTTC. Its translation is CASSVGQAQETQYF. The full variable domain, completed using reference TRBV9 and TRBJ2-5, is DSGVTQTPKHLITATGQRVTLRCSPRSGDLSVYWYQQSLDQGLQFLIQYYNGEERAKGNILERFSAQQFPDLHSELNLSSLELGDSALYFCASSVGQAQETQYFGPGTRLLVL.